This T cell receptor (beta chain) was observed in a study of T cells in Graves' hyperthyroidism and ophthalmopathy (dated by TCRdb to the late 2010s). For context, the study as a whole: Peripheral blood was sampled at the time of initial diagnosis, prior to any treatment. To identify distinguishing TCR V-J signatures, a discovery cohort of around 98 patients was used, comprising some 43 with Graves' ophthalmopathy and 55 to 65 with stable Graves' hyperthyroidism. Prospective prediction of ophthalmopathy was tested in an independent validation cohort consisting of roughly 19 hyperthyroidism patients and more than 15 patients who later progressed to ophthalmopathy. The paper reports TCR Vbeta CDR3 sequencing of some 140 peripheral blood samples: approximately 43 ophthalmopathy, 75 to 80 hyperthyroidism and roughly 17 progressor patients. In six Graves' hyperthyroidism patients, the study also compared T-cell repertoires from thyroid tissue with T-cell repertoires from blood. The roughly 91 discovery patients were randomly split 7:3 into training and test sets. After sampling, hyperthyroidism patients received methimazole starting at 30 mg daily, and ophthalmopathy patients received high-dose intravenous methylprednisolone.

Study-level results and caveats: Blood samples also contained most of the expanded thyroid clonotypes (frequency above 0.001), which suggests that blood repertoires may reflect thyroid immune responses. In validation, the model predicted progression to ophthalmopathy a median of around six months before onset, with about 71% sensitivity and nearly 75% specificity. No statistical method was used to fix the sample size in advance, and group allocation was not hidden from the investigators. In cross-validation, a model built on a 13 V-J signature told ophthalmopathy apart from stable hyperthyroidism with 85% to 90% sensitivity and around 81% specificity, and in testing the same model reached 80%/75%.

Ophthalmopathy patients had moderately to severely active disease, Clinical Activity Score of at least 3, NOSPECS grade of at least 4, and duration under 3 months. Exclusion was applied to patients with uncontrolled infections, other autoimmune diseases, pregnancy or lactation. Clinical symptoms, serum thyroxine and TRAb, thyroid ultrasound, and orbital computed tomography formed the basis for the diagnoses. PBMCs were isolated from 8 to 10 ml of fresh peripheral blood by Ficoll-Paque density gradient centrifugation. Trizol reagent was used to extract total RNA, and RNA quality was then checked on an Agilent 2100 Bioanalyzer. As concerns this clonotype: Its antigen is unknown. Base qualities are not at hand, and no much larger clone is one base apart.

The germline V gene sets CDR1 to SGHVS and CDR2 to FQNEAQ. V was cut back by 5 bases and J by 1 base, leaving a gap of 9 bases between them. The CDR3 holds 14 amino acids from the cysteine to the phenylalanine. The CDR3 DNA has 42 bases and is translated from base 1. The TCR beta CDR3 regions were amplified from RNA transcripts. The TCR CDR3 was subjected to a first round of RT-PCR using the HTBI primer set and the Qiagen OneStep RT-PCR kit. Libraries were constructed in a second round of multiplex PCR, after which size selection and purification were carried out. Libraries were sequenced paired-end with 100 bp reads on an Illumina HiSeq2000. From the authors' description of their analysis: Raw data were processed with SOAPnuke, discarding reads with adapters, uncalled bases, mean Phred below 15, or no exact constant-primer or identifier match. High-quality paired reads were merged with COPE v1.2.5, and unique nucleotide sequences were defined as clonotypes. MiTCR v1.1 was used to align clonotypes to the IMGT TRBV, TRBD and TRBJ reference segments. Only V-J combinations with frequency above 0.0001, covering about 99% of repertoires, were analysed. The TCS score was defined as F50 (clonal expansion) divided by E x V (chaos), with BLOSUM62-based TCRdist calculated between CDR3 peptides within each V-J. Welch's t-statistics and random forest reduced roughly 540 V-J features to about 13, which were used in a naive Bayes classifier (R e1071). The public reads were run again by TCRdb, first through fastp at Q25 and then through MiXCR, and only productive beta chains were kept. Entries are consolidated by CDR3 protein sequence, retaining the most common genes and DNA. The V and J calls and clone size come from TCRdb's table, not from the authors' own analysis. The sample has around 600,000 distinct CDR3 sequences on record, 14% of them singletons. The ten largest clones capture 7% to 9% of the sample.

The chain uses TRBV7-8 and TRBJ1-3, with the identity of the D gene unclear. The sample comprised blood. The sequence came from a woman between 18 and 29 years old with Graves' ophthalmopathy. The CDR3: CASSLFGSGNTIYF. The nucleotide sequence is given as TGTGCCAGCAGCCTATTCGGTTCTGGAAACACCATATATTTT.